This T cell receptor (beta chain) was observed in a study of blood T cells in healthy people across ages. Peripheral blood was drawn, approximately 9.7 milliliters per donor. Every sample yielded at least 6.5 million isolated PBMCs. The use of a sample-barcoded 5' primer and a J-beta primer mix characterized a second PCR of roughly 7 to 12 cycles. TCRdb used MiXCR to reprocess the 5' RACE reads, holding one entry per CDR3 protein. The table includes more than 1,000,000 distinct CDR3 sequences, approximately 25% detected once. The CDR3 loop spans 16 amino acids. CDR1 MDHEN and CDR2 SYDVKM come from the germline V gene. V lost 3 bases and J lost 1; bases outside the gene matches: 5. The same data also contributed to another study, on T cells of mothers and their children. This second study notes: The study recruited three healthy Caucasian mothers and their six children as donors.

V and J are TRBV28 and TRBJ2-3; TRBD1 matches 9 bases. Sequences were obtained from blood. This sequence was found in a girl aged 2-10 years in good health. The CDR3 here is CASSFRDRDGTDTQYF. DNA of the CDR3: TGTGCCAGCAGTTTCAGGGACAGGGACGGCACAGATACGCAGTATTTT.